The next 20 T cell receptor beta chains were all read from a single sample in a study of blood T cell repertoires in COVID-19. The data were produced by immunoSEQ multiplex PCR, yet TCRdb's version contains in-frame clones alone and is incomplete. This table holds about 100,000 clones, 80% found once. Specimen: peripheral blood. Receptors originate from a man aged 65 to 85 with active or convalescent COVID-19.

The rearrangement uses TRBV5-5 and TRBJ1-6, with D possibly TRBD1 on 6 matching bases. This CDR3 spans 16 amino acids. From germline, CDR1 is SGHKS and CDR2 YYEKEE (reference sequence). Deletions cut 0 bases from V and 4 bases from J, with 11 bases between. Here the CDR3 DNA reads TGTGCCAGCAGCTTGGTGGGCAGGGGTTATAATTCACCCCTCCACTTT. This encodes CASSLVGRGYNSPLHF.

V is TRBV4-3 and J is TRBJ2-1; 10 nucleotides align to TRBD2. This CDR3 is 15 amino acids long. Trimming took 0 bases from V and 8 from J; bases not matched to a gene: 4. Germline V CDR1 and CDR2: LGHNA, YSLEER. In DNA, the CDR3 is TGCGCCAGCAGCCAAGATGACCTAGCGGGGGATGAGCAGTTCTTC. Translation gives CASSQDDLAGDEQFF.

The V gene is TRBV5-8, the J gene TRBJ1-4; D possibly corresponds to TRBD1 (5 bases). Trimming removed 4 bases at V and 7 bases at J, with 8 bases between. Germline CDR1 SGHTS, CDR2 YDEGEE. The CDR3 sequence is 12 residues long. CDR3 protein: CASSEGLEKLFF. The CDR3, as DNA: TGTGCCAGCAGCGAGGGACTTGAAAAACTGTTTTTT.

This clone has just a few counts. This rearrangement joins TRBV11-2 to TRBJ2-2; tentatively, D is TRBD2 (5 bases). The germline CDR1 and CDR2 sequences are SGHAT and FQNNGV. Trimming took off 5 bases at V and 6 bases at J, with 13 bases between the two ends. The CDR3 is 14 residues long. For the CDR3, the DNA is TGTGCCAGCAGCCGGACTGCTGCTGCCGGGGAGCTGTTTTTT. The encoded protein is CASSRTAAAGELFF.

The CDR3 spells CASSPQGFFGYTF. The DNA for the CDR3 is TGTGCCAGCAGCCCCCAGGGTTTTTTTGGCTACACCTTC. The chain couples TRBV7-2 to TRBJ1-2, with a tentative D call TRBD1 (5 bases). Trimming took 5 bases from V and 7 from J, leaving 14 bases between them. The length of the CDR3 is 13 residues. Germline V gene sequence: CDR1 SGHTA, CDR2 FQGNSA.

This chain joins TRBV11-2 and TRBJ2-1; D is perhaps TRBD1 (6 bases). The length of the CDR3 is 15 residues. V lost 3 bases and J lost 3, with 12 bases in between. Germline CDR1 reads SGHAT; CDR2 reads FQNNGV. The CDR3 here is CASSFPGVNYNEQFF. Here the CDR3 DNA reads TGTGCCAGCAGCTTCCCAGGGGTTAACTACAATGAGCAGTTCTTC.

The chain carries TRBV6-2 or TRBV6-3 and TRBJ1-2; D gene ambiguous. The germline CDR1 and CDR2 sequences are MNHEY and SVGEGT. Trimming removed 2 bases at V and 8 bases at J, with 15 bases between. The CDR3 is made up of 14 amino acids. CDR3 sequence: CASSYLLLVGGYTF. CDR3 DNA sequence: TGTGCCAGCAGTTACCTTTTACTAGTCGGCGGCTACACCTTC.

This clone was counted between two and nine times. V gene TRBV28 combines with J gene TRBJ2-7, with D unclear. The CDR3 is 15 residues long. The V gene's germline CDR1 is MDHEN and CDR2 SYDVKM. Trimming left V 5 bases short and J 0 bases short, with 14 bases between. The CDR3 sequence is CASSPLGLSSYEQYF. CDR3 nucleotide sequence: TGTGCCAGCAGTCCCTTGGGCCTAAGCTCCTACGAGCAGTACTTC.

The CDR3 region has the DNA TGTGCCAGCAGCTTAGTTTTAGGACAATACGAGCAGTACTTC. It specifies CASSLVLGQYEQYF. The V and J genes are TRBV7-2 and TRBJ2-7, with D perhaps TRBD1 (5 bases). V lost 1 base, J lost 4 bases, and 11 bases lay in between. This CDR3 has 14 amino acids. The germline V gene encodes CDR1 SGHTA and CDR2 FQGNSA.

This chain uses TRBV9 with TRBJ2-1; a possible D gene is TRBD1 (6 bases). The V end lost 3 bases, the J end lost 3 bases, and 10 bases lay between the germline ends. Germline V gene lookup returns CDR1 SGDLS and CDR2 YYNGEE. This CDR3 spans 14 amino acids. CDR3 amino acids: CASSARGGYNEQFF. The CDR3 DNA follows: TGTGCCAGCAGCGCCCGAGGGGGCTACAATGAGCAGTTCTTC.

The chain links TRBV28 to TRBJ2-7; no firm D call. The germline V and J ends were trimmed by 5 bases and 0 bases, with 11 bases remaining between them. The germline V gene has CDR1 MDHEN and CDR2 SYDVKM. The CDR3 contains 14 residues. The CDR3 region has the DNA TGTGCCAGCAGTCTGCACAGTTACTCCTACGAGCAGTACTTC. Protein product: CASSLHSYSYEQYF. Filled out from reference TRBV28 and TRBJ2-7, the complete variable domain reads DVKVTQSSRYLVKRTGEKVFLECVQDMDHENMFWYRQDPGLGLRLIYFSYDVKMKEKGDIPEGYSVSREKKERFSLILESASTNQTSMYLCASSLHSYSYEQYFGPGTRLTVT.

This clone was seen just once. This chain joins TRBV30 and TRBJ1-1, with a possible D match to TRBD1 (5 bases). This CDR3 contains 14 residues. Germline CDR1 GTSNPN, CDR2 SVGIG (reference sequence). V dropped 5 bases and J dropped 1 base, with 14 bases sitting between them. The CDR3 spells CAWALGGTNTEAFF. Here the CDR3 DNA reads TGTGCCTGGGCATTGGGGGGAACGAACACTGAAGCTTTCTTT.

The rearrangement uses TRBV6-5 and TRBJ1-2; 12 nucleotides line up with TRBD1. Germline V lookup: CDR1 MNHEY, CDR2 SVGAGI. Losses at the gene ends were 4 bases for V and 8 bases for J; bases not matched to a gene: 5. The CDR3 runs 14 residues. CDR3 DNA sequence: TGTGCCAGCAGTTCCGGGACAGGGGGCGAAGGCTACACCTTC. This gives the protein CASSSGTGGEGYTF.

CDR3 DNA: TGTGCCACCAGTGATTTGACAGACGGTGATGGCTACACCTTC. Translation: CATSDLTDGDGYTF. The gene calls are TRBV24-1 and TRBJ1-2; D gene uncertain. The CDR3 is 14 amino acids. V was shortened by 0 bases and J by 6 bases, with 10 bases between the two germline ends. CDR1 KGHDR and CDR2 SFDVKD come from the germline V gene.

The V call is TRBV6-2 or TRBV6-3, the J call TRBJ2-5, with a weak D call TRBD1 (6 bases). The CDR3 extends over 14 amino acids. Looked up from germline, CDR1 is MNHEY and CDR2 is SVGEGT. Trimming shortened V by 2 bases and J by 4 bases, and 11 bases separated the two germline ends. The CDR3 nucleotides are TGTGCCAGCAGTTACGCGTTGGGGGCAGAGACCCAGTACTTC. Amino acid sequence: CASSYALGAETQYF.

The chain couples TRBV6-1 to TRBJ2-7, with a weak D call TRBD2 (5 bases). Trimming took off 2 bases at V and 3 bases at J, with 8 bases between the two ends. The CDR3 loop spans 13 amino acids. The germline V gene encodes CDR1 MNHNS and CDR2 SASEGT. The CDR3 loop reads CASSELALYEQYF. The CDR3 DNA is TGTGCCAGCAGTGAACTAGCCCTCTACGAGCAGTACTTC.

The chain links TRBV6-2 or TRBV6-3 to TRBJ1-6; 7 nucleotides agree with TRBD1. CDR3 size: 19 residues. After removal of 0 bases from V and 9 bases from J, the junction contained 17 bases not matched to a gene. CDR1 and CDR2 (germline): MNHEY, SVGEGT. CDR3 coding DNA: TGTGCCAGCAGTTACTCGATAATCCACGGCGCAGGGGGAGGTTCACCCCTCCACTTT. Translation gives CASSYSIIHGAGGGSPLHF.

The rearrangement uses TRBV4-1 and TRBJ1-5; 8 bases fit TRBD1. V was pared by 0 bases and J by 12 bases, with 4 bases of the junction left unmatched. Germline lookup yields CDR1 MGHRA and CDR2 YSYEKL. The CDR3 runs 13 residues. The CDR3 protein is CASSQDLQGVQHF. The CDR3 region has the DNA TGCGCCAGCAGCCAAGATCTACAGGGGGTCCAGCATTTT.

V usage is TRBV19 and J usage is TRBJ1-5; 7 bases are a match to TRBD1. The CDR3 is 17 amino acids. Per germline, CDR1 LNHDA and CDR2 SQIVND (reference sequence). After removal of 5 bases from V and 3 bases from J, the junction contained 13 bases not matched to a gene. The CDR3 nucleotides read TGTGCCAGTAGTCCGCGACAGGGCCCGGCAATCAATCAGCCCCAGCATTTT. Its protein is CASSPRQGPAINQPQHF.

V gene TRBV6-1 combines with J gene TRBJ2-5, with TRBD2 matching 8 bases. Germline V gene lookup returns CDR1 MNHNS and CDR2 SASEGT. Trimming removed 2 bases from V and 7 bases from J; junction bases left unmatched: 6. CDR3 length: 14 amino acids. CDR3 sequence: CASSETGRVGTQYF. The CDR3 region has the DNA TGTGCCAGCAGTGAAACCGGGAGGGTGGGGACCCAGTACTTC.